These 18 T cell receptor beta chains were sequenced from one sample in a study of blood T cell repertoires in COVID-19 (dated by TCRdb to about 2020). The library was generated by the immunoSEQ multiplex PCR assay. TCRdb obtained this table from immuneACCESS and retained in-frame rearrangements with V and J assigned. These tables miss some clones; where compared with another copy, unresolved V genes account for less than half of the shortfall, and the remainder is unexplained. The table for this sample lists tens of thousands of clones; around 88% of them were counted only once. Around 13% of the sample is taken by the ten largest. Sequenced input: peripheral blood. The receptors originated from a man between 65 and 85 years old with active or convalescent COVID-19.

The chain combines TRBV6-2 or TRBV6-3 with TRBJ1-4, with D uncertain. Looked up from germline, CDR1 is MNHEY and CDR2 is SVGEGT. Trimming left V 8 bases short and J 7 bases short, with 11 bases between. This CDR3 comprises 12 residues. CDR3 protein: CASGQRGEKLFF. CDR3 in DNA: TGTGCCAGCGGCCAGCGTGGTGAAAAACTGTTTTTT.

V and J are TRBV9 and TRBJ1-4; 9 bases are a match to TRBD1. Trimming at V came to 3 bases and at J to 10 bases, leaving 7 bases not matched to a gene. Germline loops: CDR1 SGDLS, CDR2 YYNGEE. The CDR3 spans 14 residues. CDR3 in amino acids: CASSAGQGSGKLFF. DNA for the CDR3: TGTGCCAGCAGCGCCGGACAGGGGTCAGGAAAACTGTTTTTT.

The rearrangement uses TRBV28 and TRBJ1-2, with a possible D match to TRBD1 (6 bases). Looked up from germline, CDR1 is MDHEN and CDR2 is SYDVKM. This CDR3 is built from 15 residues. V was pared by 4 bases and J by 9 bases, with 21 bases between. The CDR3 DNA reads TGTGCCAGCAGTTACACCTCAGGGGCCGTTCTACGCTACACCTTC. Amino acid sequence: CASSYTSGAVLRYTF.

This clone was recorded a few times. The chain employs TRBV18 and TRBJ1-1; D unclear. This CDR3 has 15 amino acids. The germline V gene encodes CDR1 KGHSH and CDR2 LQKENI. V lost 0 bases to trimming and J lost 6 bases, with 14 bases between them. In DNA, the CDR3 is TGTGCCAGCTCACCACCGGCCCTCTCCCGCCCTGAAGCTTTCTTT. Amino acids: CASSPPALSRPEAFF.

V gene TRBV29-1 combines with J gene TRBJ1-1; tentative D call: TRBD1 (6 bases). V was pared by 7 bases and J by 1 base, with 10 bases between. The CDR3 is 12 residues long. Germline CDR1 and CDR2: SQVTM and ANQGSEA. CDR3 loop: CSGTGWNTEAFF. The CDR3 DNA reads TGCAGCGGCACAGGGTGGAACACTGAAGCTTTCTTT.

The gene calls are TRBV2 and TRBJ2-4, with D possibly being TRBD1 (6 bases). This CDR3 contains 13 residues. V was pared by 10 bases and J by 6 bases, with 16 bases between. CDR1 SNHLY and CDR2 FYNNEI come from the germline V gene. The chain's CDR3 is CATRTEGVNIQYF. The CDR3 nucleotides read TGTGCCACAAGGACAGAGGGGGTAAACATTCAGTACTTC.

V is TRBV7-2 and J is TRBJ1-3, with 11 bases identical to TRBD1. V was pared by 2 bases and J by 2 bases, with 5 bases of the junction left unmatched. This CDR3 is 17 amino acids long. The germline V gene has CDR1 SGHTA and CDR2 FQGNSA. CDR3 residues: CASSLRTGGEAGNTIYF. CDR3 nucleotide sequence: TGTGCCAGCAGCTTACGGACAGGGGGCGAAGCTGGAAACACCATATATTTT.

The chain joins TRBV6-2 or TRBV6-3 to TRBJ2-7; maybe TRBD2 (6 bases). Germline V gene data show CDR1 as MNHEY and CDR2 as SVGEGT. The V end lost 2 bases, the J end lost 3 bases, and 11 bases lay between the germline ends. The CDR3 runs to 14 residues. In nucleotides, the CDR3 is TGTGCCAGCAGTTACCCAGGACTAATCTACGAGCAGTACTTC. This codes for CASSYPGLIYEQYF.

A few counts support this clone. The J gene is TRBJ2-7, the V gene TRBV28; 12 bases line up with TRBD2. The V gene end was trimmed by 2 bases and the J gene end by 3 bases; junction bases not matched to a gene: 2. Germline values: CDR1 MDHEN, CDR2 SYDVKM. The CDR3 is made up of 15 amino acids. CDR3 sequence (DNA): TGTGCCAGCAGTTTACTAGCGGGAGGGATCTACGAGCAGTACTTC. Its protein is CASSLLAGGIYEQYF.

V gene TRBV2 combines with J gene TRBJ2-2; D possibly corresponds to TRBD2 (5 bases). Germline V CDR1 and CDR2: SNHLY, FYNNEI. Between the trimmed V and J ends, which lost 11 bases and 5 bases, there was a span of 18 bases. There are 14 residues in the CDR3. The CDR3: CAGRATRGTGELFF. The CDR3 region has the DNA TGTGCCGGAAGGGCCACGAGAGGGACCGGGGAGCTGTTTTTT.

V gene TRBV2 combines with J gene TRBJ1-2, with D unresolved. Trimming stripped 3 bases from V and 1 base from J, with 6 bases between. There are 13 residues in the CDR3. Germline CDR1 SNHLY, CDR2 FYNNEI. CDR3 in amino acids: CASSDERNYGYTF. The CDR3 DNA reads TGTGCCAGCAGTGATGAGCGTAACTATGGCTACACCTTC.

In its sample, this clone was seen a few times. The J gene is TRBJ2-7, the V gene TRBV11-2; D perhaps matches TRBD2 (5 bases). Germline V gives CDR1 SGHAT, CDR2 FQNNGV. This CDR3 comprises 16 residues. V was clipped by 5 bases and J by 0 bases, with 17 bases between them. CDR3 protein: CASSQSSGIFSYEQYF. The DNA of the CDR3 is TGTGCCAGCAGCCAAAGCTCGGGAATTTTCTCCTACGAGCAGTACTTC.

The V and J genes are TRBV4-3 and TRBJ1-4; D is perhaps TRBD1 (5 bases). CDR3 length: 16 residues. V lost 4 bases and J 0 bases, leaving 12 bases between the germline ends. From germline, CDR1 is LGHNA and CDR2 YSLEER. DNA for the CDR3: TGCGCCAGCAGCCTCGGGACTCCTGCAACTAATGAAAAACTGTTTTTT. Protein: CASSLGTPATNEKLFF.

The chain joins TRBV27 to TRBJ2-3, with 13 bases matching TRBD2. There are 18 residues in the CDR3. CDR1 is MNHEY and CDR2 is SMNVEV in the germline V gene (reference sequence). Trimming removed 2 bases from V and 5 bases from J; junction bases left unmatched: 10. CDR3 sequence reads: CASSLRGLAGDRRDTQYF. CDR3 sequence (DNA): TGTGCCAGCAGTTTAAGAGGACTAGCGGGAGATAGGAGAGATACGCAGTATTTT.

This rearrangement joins TRBV6-5 to TRBJ1-1, with 10 nucleotides matching TRBD1. Trimming at V came to 10 bases and at J to 5 bases, leaving 13 bases not matched to a gene. The CDR3 consists of 15 residues. In germline, CDR1 is MNHEY, CDR2 SVGAGI. The chain's CDR3 is CATQLGKDRGTEAFF. CDR3 DNA sequence: TGTGCCACCCAGTTGGGGAAGGACAGGGGGACTGAAGCTTTCTTT.

The CDR3 loop reads CASSRAKGVGSYEQYF. DNA for the CDR3: TGTGCCAGCAGCAGGGCCAAGGGGGTAGGCTCCTACGAGCAGTACTTC. The gene calls are TRBV11-2 and TRBJ2-7; TRBD1 is a possible D gene (6 bases). Germline values: CDR1 SGHAT, CDR2 FQNNGV. The CDR3 consists of 16 residues. V was trimmed by 5 bases and J by 0 bases, leaving 17 bases between them.

The CDR3 bases are TGTGCCAGCAGCACAAGCCAGGGGCAGTCTGCAGCTTTCTTT. This codes for CASSTSQGQSAAFF. This sequence joins TRBV21-1 and TRBJ1-1; TRBD1 is the table's D call, not checked against the DNA. TRBV21-1 is a pseudogene segment. This CDR3 is built from 14 residues.

The V and J genes are TRBV7-2 and TRBJ2-1, with a tentative D call TRBD2 (5 bases). The CDR3 is 14 amino acids. The V end was cut by 1 base, the J end by 8 bases, with 12 bases between. Germline V gene lookup returns CDR1 SGHTA and CDR2 FQGNSA. This CDR3 reads CASSLGLAFDEQFF. Here the CDR3 DNA reads TGTGCCAGCAGCTTAGGCCTAGCTTTCGATGAGCAGTTCTTC.